Sequencing of this TCR beta chain was carried out in a study of beta chain features in type 1 diabetes. Reverse transcription of all isolated RNA meant that expressed TCRB transcripts were sequenced. Data came from immunoSEQ multiplex PCR; TCRdb stores just in-frame clones and leaves some out. The table lists around 260,000 clones, around 20% of them singletons, with 0.028% in the top ten. In the case of this clone: The antigen remains undetermined.

Study-level points and caveats: For Type 1 diabetes patients, all four CD4+ subsets carried TCRB CDR3s that were moderately but significantly shorter.

The CDR3 is 15 amino acids. V gave up 8 bases and J gave up 2 bases, with 19 bases separating them. From germline, CDR1 is SGHDN and CDR2 FVKESK. Sequencing used naive CD4+ T cells from blood. The chain is built from TRBV14 and TRBJ2-7; possible D gene TRBD2, 5 bases. This TCR was sampled from a woman aged 40 to 55 with type 1 diabetes. The CDR3 sequence: CASGRGISTAYEQYF. Written as DNA, the CDR3 is TGTGCCAGCGGCCGAGGGATTTCGACCGCCTACGAGCAGTACTTC.